The 2 T cell receptor beta chains reported below all come from one sample, sequenced in a study of blood T cells in healthy people across ages. A sample-barcoded 5' primer and a J-beta primer mix were used in a second PCR of about 7 to 12 cycles. TCRdb reanalysed the 5' RACE reads using MiXCR and keeps one entry per CDR3 protein. The sample consists of over 600,000 distinct CDR3 sequences, 46% of them appearing once. Sequencing used blood. The receptors originated from a man older than 75 in good health.

The chain combines TRBV7-3 with TRBJ2-7, with TRBD1 matching 10 bases. CDR3 length: 15 amino acids. Looked up from germline, CDR1 is SGHTA and CDR2 is FQGTGA. V was pared by 4 bases and J by 7 bases, with 10 bases of the junction left unmatched. CDR3 in amino acids: CASSSLPGQGKEQYF. CDR3 nucleotide sequence: TGTGCCAGCAGCTCGCTCCCGGGACAGGGGAAGGAGCAGTACTTC.

This clonotype has a handful of counts. The gene calls are TRBV7-2 and TRBJ2-6; D not resolved. The V gene lost 5 bases and the J gene lost 4 bases, with 15 bases spanning the gap. Per the germline V gene, CDR1 is SGHTA and CDR2 is FQGNSA. The CDR3 contains 16 residues. This chain's CDR3 is CASSRDLGSGANVLTF. The DNA of the CDR3 is TGTGCCAGCAGCAGAGACCTCGGTTCAGGGGCCAACGTCCTGACTTTC.